Following are 5 T cell receptor beta chains from one sample sequenced in a study of T cells after yellow fever vaccination. Each CDR3 protein gets one entry after TCRdb re-called the 5' RACE reads with MiXCR. In the table there are 500,000 to 550,000 distinct CDR3 sequences, 20% to 25% of which are singletons. The material sequenced was PBMCs, taken more than 20 days after the first yellow fever vaccination. The source is a man younger than 30 who received the YFV17D yellow fever vaccine.

The J gene is TRBJ1-6, the V gene TRBV28, with TRBD1 matching over 7 bases. V trimming: 8 bases; J trimming: 10 bases; junction bases outside the gene matches: 11. From germline, CDR1 is MDHEN and CDR2 SYDVKM. CDR3 size: 14 residues. The CDR3 region is CASVQGQFKSPLHF. CDR3 nucleotide sequence: TGTGCCAGCGTCCAGGGACAGTTTAAGTCACCCCTCCACTTT.

This clonotype has only a few counts. The chain uses TRBV7-6 and TRBJ2-2; D may be TRBD2 (6 bases). Looked up from germline, CDR1 is SGHVS and CDR2 is FNYEAQ. V shed 0 bases and J shed 6 bases, with 11 bases lying between them. The CDR3 is 15 amino acids. The chain's CDR3 is CASSLARDFAGELFF. Written as DNA, the CDR3 is TGTGCCAGCAGCTTAGCCCGGGACTTCGCCGGGGAGCTGTTTTTT.

Only one count was recorded for this clonotype. V and J are TRBV5-4 and TRBJ1-6; no reliable D call. The ends were cut back, 2 bases at V and 7 bases at J, with 10 bases in the middle. The CDR3 totals 14 residues. Germline CDR1 and CDR2: SGHNT and YYREEE (reference sequence). The CDR3 protein is CASSLTAANSPLHF. In DNA form, the CDR3 reads TGTGCCAGCAGCTTAACCGCGGCAAATTCACCCCTCCACTTT. Looking up the rest from reference TRBV5-4 and TRBJ1-6 gives the full variable domain: ETGVTQSPTHLIKTRGQQVTLRCSSQSGHNTVSWYQQALGQGPQFIFQYYREEENGRGNFPPRFSGLQFPNYSSELNVNALELDDSALYLCASSLTAANSPLHFGNGTRLTVT.

This clonotype has ten or more counts. The chain carries TRBV6-6 and TRBJ1-5; D remains ambiguous. The length of the CDR3 is 11 residues. Germline V gene data show CDR1 as MNHNY and CDR2 as SVGAGI (reference sequence). V was trimmed by 6 bases and J by 7 bases, leaving 7 bases between them. For the CDR3, the DNA is TGTGCCAGCAGCTCCGAACAGCCCCAGCATTTT. It codes for CASSSEQPQHF.

V and J are TRBV4-2 and TRBJ2-5, with no clear D. CDR3 length: 17 residues. Germline assignment: CDR1 LGHNA and CDR2 YNFKEQ. The V end was cut by 0 bases, the J end by 5 bases, with 19 bases between. CDR3 residues: CASSQDPHGRVSETQYF. The CDR3 nucleotides read TGTGCCAGCAGCCAAGATCCCCACGGTCGCGTATCGGAGACCCAGTACTTC.